The present T cell receptor beta chain was sequenced within a study of shared clonotypes between healthy human individuals. Study-level points and caveats: About 5% of naive CD4 clonotypes were shared across a few donors.

Trimming took 6 bases from V and 4 from J; bases not matched to a gene: 3. The CDR3 length is 13 residues. Germline assignment: CDR1 MNHEY and CDR2 SVGAGI. This clone was recorded only once. Antigen: not known. The table came from immunoSEQ multiplex PCR; TCRdb's copy has only in-frame clones and leaves some out. The sample yields 2 million to 2.5 million clones, nearly 97% seen once. Sequencing was done on a sample of naive CD4+ T cells sorted from blood. Subset of the sample: CD45RA+ positively selected. This TCR was recovered from a man younger than 35 in good health. J is TRBJ2-5 and V is TRBV6-5; TRBD2 aligns across 9 bases. CDR3 region: CASSLAGTETQYF. As DNA, the CDR3 is TGTGCCAGCAGCCTAGCGGGGACAGAGACCCAGTACTTC.